Described below is a single T cell receptor beta chain sequence and its context. Antigen specificity is unknown. Data came from immunoSEQ multiplex PCR; TCRdb stores just in-frame clones and leaves some out. The repertoire holds 150,000 or so clones, with over 90% as singletons. The data stem from a study of T cell responses to AZD1222 COVID-19 vaccine. The study's findings and limits: All repertoire sampling was performed exclusively after the peak T cell response. Most donors were white British and more were female, and clonal diversity was possibly underestimated. There were vaccine-associated CD4 TCRs across spike, dominant at 160-218 and 743-854. The study found Spike-specific TCR breadth and depth rose after two AZD1222 doses.

Germline V gene data show CDR1 as MNHEY and CDR2 as SVGAGI. The CDR3 has 13 residues. V gave up 6 bases and J gave up 4 bases, with 12 bases separating them. V is TRBV6-5 and J is TRBJ1-1; no clear D gene. Sequencing was performed on peripheral blood, taken on day 0 of MenACWY control vaccination. The sequence was collected from an adult in good health. CDR3 DNA: TGTGCCAGCAGCCACCCTAGTGGCACTGAAGCTTTCTTT. Protein product: CASSHPSGTEAFF.